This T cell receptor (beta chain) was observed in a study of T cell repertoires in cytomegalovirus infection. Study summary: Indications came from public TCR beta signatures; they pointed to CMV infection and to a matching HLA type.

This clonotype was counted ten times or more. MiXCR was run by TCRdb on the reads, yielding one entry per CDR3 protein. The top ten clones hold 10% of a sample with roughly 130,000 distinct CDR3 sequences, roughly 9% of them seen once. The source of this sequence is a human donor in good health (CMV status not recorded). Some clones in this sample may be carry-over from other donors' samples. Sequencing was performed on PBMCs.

In DNA, the CDR3 is TGCGCCAGCAGCTTTCGACCACAACCACTTTACGAGCAGTACTTC. The encoded protein is CASSFRPQPLYEQYF. This chain links TRBV5-1 with TRBJ2-7; no reliable D call. The CDR3 spans 15 residues. Germline V lookup: CDR1 SGHRS, CDR2 YFSETQ. V lost 2 bases, J lost 4 bases, and 16 bases lay in between.